The count of the clone carrying this T cell receptor (beta chain) is one. The CDR3 extends over 12 amino acids. Per the germline V gene, CDR1 is SQVTM and CDR2 is ANQGSEA. V shed 3 bases and J shed 8 bases, with 13 bases lying between them. Methods used by the authors: Reference gene primer amplification gave nucleated cell count estimates. Libraries were prepared by immunoSEQ multiplex PCR; TCRdb keeps only in-frame clonotypes and omits some of them. V, J and clone size reflect that table, while D and trimming were determined from the DNA. The sample contains over 200,000 clones, 92% of which appear only once. The data derive from a study of blood T cell repertoires in COVID-19. As for the study in general: Italy, Spain and the United States were the sources of the convalescent and acute COVID-19 samples. The cDNA or gDNA used as material had been derived from T cells, B-cell-depleted T cells, or PBMCs.

The V and J genes are TRBV29-1 and TRBJ1-2; tentatively, D is TRBD1 (5 bases). This sequence was found in a man in his sixties with COVID-19, enrolled during active disease. The sequencing sample was made of peripheral blood. The CDR3 is CSVDWSAGGYTF. CDR3 nucleotides: TGCAGCGTTGATTGGAGTGCAGGGGGCTACACCTTC.